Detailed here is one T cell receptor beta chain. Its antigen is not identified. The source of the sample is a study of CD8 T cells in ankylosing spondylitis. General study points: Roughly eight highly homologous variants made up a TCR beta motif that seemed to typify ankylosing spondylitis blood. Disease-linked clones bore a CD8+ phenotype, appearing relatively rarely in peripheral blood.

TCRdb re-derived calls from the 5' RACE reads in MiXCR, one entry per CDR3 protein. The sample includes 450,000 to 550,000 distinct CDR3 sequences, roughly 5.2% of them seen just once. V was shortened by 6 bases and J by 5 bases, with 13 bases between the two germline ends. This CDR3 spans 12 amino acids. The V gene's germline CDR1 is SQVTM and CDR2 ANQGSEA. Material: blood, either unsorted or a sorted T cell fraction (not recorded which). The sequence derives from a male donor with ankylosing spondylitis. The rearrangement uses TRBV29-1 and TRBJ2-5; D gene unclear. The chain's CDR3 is CSVRRTGETQYF. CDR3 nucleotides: TGCAGCGTCCGACGGACCGGGGAGACCCAGTACTTC.